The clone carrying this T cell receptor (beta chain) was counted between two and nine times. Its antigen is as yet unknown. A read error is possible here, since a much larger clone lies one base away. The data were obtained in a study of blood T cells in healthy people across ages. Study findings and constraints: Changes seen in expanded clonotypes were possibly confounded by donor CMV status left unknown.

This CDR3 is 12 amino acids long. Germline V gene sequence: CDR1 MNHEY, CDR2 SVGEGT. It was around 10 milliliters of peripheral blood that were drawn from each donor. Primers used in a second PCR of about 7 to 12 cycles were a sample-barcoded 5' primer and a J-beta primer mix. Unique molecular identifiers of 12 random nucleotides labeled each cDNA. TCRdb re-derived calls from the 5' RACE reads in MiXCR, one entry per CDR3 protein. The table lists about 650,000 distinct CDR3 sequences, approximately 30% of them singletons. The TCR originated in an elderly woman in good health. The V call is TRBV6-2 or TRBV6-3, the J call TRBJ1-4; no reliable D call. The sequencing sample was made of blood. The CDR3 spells CATIGSNEELFF. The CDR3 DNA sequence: TGTGCCACCATCGGATCGAATGAAGAACTGTTTTTT.